One and the same sample provided the 25 T cell receptor beta chains below, sequenced in a study of T cell responses to AZD1222 COVID-19 vaccine. The repertoire was sequenced with immunoSEQ multiplex PCR; TCRdb's copy has only in-frame clones and lacks some. The data contain fewer than 150,000 clones, approximately 94% of them seen just once; the ten biggest clones take up approximately 5%. This specimen consisted of peripheral blood, obtained on day 0 of AZD1222 vaccination. The receptors were sampled from an adult in good health.

This chain joins TRBV10-2 and TRBJ2-3; 9 positions match TRBD2. J was trimmed by 0 bases and V by 8 bases; bases with no gene match: 9. Germline V gives CDR1 WSHSY, CDR2 SAAADI. This CDR3 region has 16 residues. The CDR3 protein is CASGAGGSASTDTQYF. The CDR3 DNA sequence: TGCGCCAGCGGGGCGGGGGGGAGTGCTAGCACAGATACGCAGTATTTT.

The rearrangement uses TRBV4-3 and TRBJ1-1; the D is unclear. CDR3 size: 13 residues. Trimming left V 0 bases short and J 4 bases short, with 6 bases between. Germline CDR1 is LGHNA and CDR2 is YSLEER. CDR3 sequence: CASSQDPGTEAFF. CDR3 DNA: TGCGCCAGCAGCCAAGATCCTGGCACTGAAGCTTTCTTT.

The V gene is TRBV6-5, the J gene TRBJ2-7; 7 bases align to TRBD2. Germline CDR1 reads MNHEY; CDR2 reads SVGAGI. The CDR3 contains 15 residues. V shed 5 bases, J shed 2 bases, and the junction held 9 bases outside the gene matches. The CDR3 protein is CASSRSGDPTYEQYF. The CDR3 DNA reads as TGTGCCAGCAGTAGGAGCGGGGACCCAACCTACGAGCAGTACTTC.

This chain links TRBV5-6 with TRBJ1-4; D perhaps matches TRBD1 (6 bases). The CDR3 has 14 amino acids. Germline-derived CDR1 and CDR2 are SGHDT and YYEEEE. Trimming removed 4 bases at V and 7 bases at J, with 14 bases between. The CDR3 sequence is CASSLQGRPEKLFF. The CDR3 nucleotides are TGTGCCAGCAGCCTACAGGGCCGACCTGAAAAACTGTTTTTT.

The chain links TRBV14 to TRBJ2-7; 7 bases agree with TRBD1. Per germline, CDR1 SGHDN and CDR2 FVKESK. Trimming at V came to 6 bases and at J to 1 base, leaving 9 bases not matched to a gene. The CDR3 contains 15 residues. The CDR3 here is CASSPLGTASYEQYF. In nucleotides, the CDR3 is TGTGCCAGCAGTCCGCTTGGGACAGCGTCCTACGAGCAGTACTTC. Full variable domain (outside the CDR3, taken from reference TRBV14 and TRBJ2-7): EAGVTQFPSHSVIEKGQTVTLRCDPISGHDNLYWYRRVMGKEIKFLLHFVKESKQDESGMPNNRFLAERTGGTYSTLKVQPAELEDSGVYFCASSPLGTASYEQYFGPGTRLTVT.

The chain is built from TRBV27 and TRBJ1-5; D is ambiguous. Per the germline V gene, CDR1 is MNHEY and CDR2 is SMNVEV (reference sequence). The V gene lost 0 bases and the J gene lost 6 bases, with 9 bases spanning the gap. There are 14 residues in the CDR3. The CDR3 loop reads CASSLSDLGQPQHF. The DNA of the CDR3 is TGTGCCAGCAGTTTATCGGACCTTGGTCAGCCCCAGCATTTT.

This sequence joins TRBV19 and TRBJ1-2; a weak D match, TRBD1 (6 bases). Germline CDR1 LNHDA, CDR2 SQIVND (reference sequence). The ends were cut back, 6 bases at V and 8 bases at J, with 13 bases in the middle. The CDR3 is 12 residues long. The CDR3 nucleotides are TGTGCCAGTAGCCCGGGTGGGGGCGGCTACACCTTC. This translates into CASSPGGGGYTF.

The chain links TRBV5-1 to TRBJ2-7, with TRBD2 matching over 10 bases. Trimming removed 4 bases from V and 4 bases from J; junction bases left unmatched: 2. Germline CDR1 is SGHRS and CDR2 is YFSETQ. This CDR3 has 13 residues. CDR3 residues: CASSPGLAYEQYF. DNA of the CDR3: TGCGCCAGCAGCCCGGGACTAGCGTACGAGCAGTACTTC.

This chain joins TRBV18 and TRBJ1-2, with D unresolved. The CDR3 spans 17 residues. The germline V gene encodes CDR1 KGHSH and CDR2 LQKENI. Trimming took 4 bases from V and 1 from J, leaving 19 bases between them. CDR3 sequence: CASSQGSLDFYNYGYTF. The CDR3 nucleotides are TGTGCCAGCTCACAAGGGAGTCTCGATTTCTATAACTATGGCTACACCTTC.

The CDR3 is CASSFALVVYNEQFF. In DNA form, the CDR3 reads TGTGCCAGCAGCTTTGCGCTTGTCGTTTACAATGAGCAGTTCTTC. V and J are TRBV12-1 and TRBJ2-1. TRBV12-1 is tagged as a pseudogene. CDR3 length: 15 amino acids.

This chain joins TRBV4-1 and TRBJ2-7, with a possible D match to TRBD2 (5 bases). Germline V lookup: CDR1 MGHRA, CDR2 YSYEKL. CDR3 length equals 14 residues. Trimming stripped 1 base from V and 12 bases from J, with 19 bases between. CDR3 residues: CASSQARSGKGLYF. The CDR3 region has the DNA TGCGCCAGCAGCCAAGCTCGCAGCGGAAAAGGTCTGTACTTC.

CDR3 coding DNA: TGCGCCAGCAGCCAAGGAACAGGGAGCTCCTACGAGCAGTACTTC. Its protein product is CASSQGTGSSYEQYF. The genes are TRBV4-3 and TRBJ2-7, with D perhaps matching TRBD1 (6 bases). The germline V and J ends were trimmed by 1 base and 0 bases, with 10 bases remaining between them. The CDR3 has 15 amino acids. The V gene's germline CDR1 is LGHNA and CDR2 YSLEER.

The rearrangement uses TRBV19 and TRBJ2-5; weak D call: TRBD1 (5 bases). Germline V CDR1 and CDR2: LNHDA, SQIVND (reference sequence). The CDR3 has 15 amino acids. V was shortened by 2 bases and J by 2 bases, with 12 bases between the two germline ends. The CDR3 region has the DNA TGTGCCAGTAGTATAATTGGGGCCAGGCAAGAGACCCAGTACTTC. It yields the protein CASSIIGARQETQYF. Variable domain in full (rest from reference TRBV19 and TRBJ2-5): DGGITQSPKYLFRKEGQNVTLSCEQNLNHDAMYWYRQDPGQGLRLIYYSQIVNDFQKGDIAEGYSVSREKKESFPLTVTSAQKNPTAFYLCASSIIGARQETQYFGPGTRLLVL.

The rearrangement links TRBV5-1 to TRBJ2-7; D is unclear. The CDR3 is 13 amino acids. Per the germline V gene, CDR1 is SGHRS and CDR2 is YFSETQ. Trimming shortened V by 3 bases and J by 3 bases, and 10 bases separated the two germline ends. Written as DNA, the CDR3 is TGCGCCAGCAGCTACGGGTCGTTCTACGAGCAGTACTTC. This codes for CASSYGSFYEQYF.

This chain uses TRBV7-9 with TRBJ1-6; 8 nucleotides agree with TRBD1. Trimming removed 1 base from V and 7 bases from J; junction bases left unmatched: 15. Germline V gene data show CDR1 as SEHNR and CDR2 as FQNEAQ (reference sequence). The CDR3 totals 19 residues. In DNA, the CDR3 is TGTGCCAGCAGCTTAGTTCTTGGACAGGGACTCCATCGGAATTCACCCCTCCACTTT. This sequence encodes CASSLVLGQGLHRNSPLHF.

The gene calls are TRBV14 and TRBJ1-6; D is unclear. The germline gives CDR1 SGHDN, CDR2 FVKESK. V was cut by 5 bases and J by 9 bases, with 14 bases left in between. The CDR3 runs 14 residues. DNA for the CDR3: TGTGCCAGCAGCTCAGTAGCGGGAACTTCACCCCTCCACTTT. This sequence encodes CASSSVAGTSPLHF.

This chain joins TRBV29-1 and TRBJ1-5; D is possibly TRBD1 (6 bases). In germline, CDR1 is SQVTM, CDR2 ANQGSEA. V shed 4 bases and J shed 5 bases, with 12 bases lying between them. The CDR3 runs to 13 residues. CDR3 sequence reads: CSVARGQDQPQHF. The DNA of the CDR3 is TGCAGCGTTGCCAGGGGTCAGGATCAGCCCCAGCATTTT.

The CDR3 protein is CASSFRGTGSYEQYF. CDR3 bases: TGTGCCAGCAGCTTTAGGGGGACAGGATCCTACGAGCAGTACTTC. This chain joins TRBV5-6 and TRBJ2-7; TRBD1 aligns across 8 bases. In germline, CDR1 is SGHDT, CDR2 YYEEEE. The CDR3 sequence is 15 residues long. Trimming removed 2 bases from V and 1 base from J; junction bases left unmatched: 5.

This chain links TRBV11-2 with TRBJ1-2; D remains ambiguous. This CDR3 has 14 residues. Germline V gene lookup returns CDR1 SGHAT and CDR2 FQNNGV. V was cut by 2 bases and J by 4 bases, with 11 bases left in between. CDR3 bases: TGTGCCAGCAGCTTACCCGGCCACAGCTATGGCTACACCTTC. This encodes CASSLPGHSYGYTF.

This chain links TRBV27 with TRBJ1-2, with D unresolved. This CDR3 is 13 amino acids long. CDR1 is MNHEY and CDR2 is SMNVEV in the germline V gene (reference sequence). Trimming removed 7 bases at V and 3 bases at J, with 12 bases between. DNA for the CDR3: TGTGCCAGCACCGCGAGGGCAGACTATGGCTACACCTTC. It yields the protein CASTARADYGYTF.

V usage is TRBV2 and J usage is TRBJ2-2, with 10 bases fitting TRBD2. The ends lost 7 bases at V and 5 bases at J; junction bases unmatched: 7. CDR3 length: 15 amino acids. Germline loops: CDR1 SNHLY, CDR2 FYNNEI. Here the CDR3 DNA reads TGTGCCAGCAAGGAGCGGGGGGGCTCAACCGGGGAGCTGTTTTTT. Protein: CASKERGGSTGELFF.

The gene calls are TRBV21-1 and TRBJ2-7. TRBV21-1 is a documented pseudogene. This CDR3 is built from 13 residues. CDR3 sequence reads: CASSVDRPREQYF. The CDR3 bases are TGTGCCAGCTCGGTCGATAGACCCCGCGAGCAGTACTTC.

This rearrangement joins TRBV21-1 to TRBJ1-2; the table's TRBD1 call for D was not verified on the DNA. TRBV21-1 constitutes a pseudogene. The CDR3 runs 12 residues. The CDR3 is CASATQNYGYTF. CDR3 coding DNA: TGTGCCAGTGCGACACAAAACTATGGCTACACCTTC.

The J gene is TRBJ1-3, the V gene TRBV19, with unresolved D. The ends were cut back, 2 bases at V and 0 bases at J, with 14 bases in the middle. The CDR3 covers 17 residues. CDR1 is LNHDA, CDR2 SQIVND, per germline (reference sequence). The CDR3 DNA reads TGTGCCAGTAGTATATTACCCCCCTCCAGCTCTGGAAACACCATATATTTT. The encoded protein is CASSILPPSSSGNTIYF.

This chain uses TRBV5-4 with TRBJ2-1; TRBD2 matches at 7 bases. V was pared by 0 bases and J by 7 bases, with 10 bases of the junction left unmatched. The CDR3 spans 16 residues. Looked up from germline, CDR1 is SGHNT and CDR2 is YYREEE (reference sequence). This CDR3 reads CASSLDVGGPFNEQFF. The DNA for the CDR3 is TGTGCCAGCAGCTTGGACGTGGGAGGGCCTTTTAATGAGCAGTTCTTC.